This T cell receptor beta chain was sequenced in a study of identical twins. Notes on the study in general: Modelling approaches yielded underestimates of out-of-frame TCR alpha sharing between monozygotic twins. The conclusions drew on cross-sectional statistical analysis instead of tracking the same donors. Out-of-frame beta sequences exhibited a weaker degree of excess twin sharing.

With 1 base removed from V and 7 bases from J, the gap between germline ends came to 19 bases. This CDR3 spans 16 amino acids. Per the germline V gene, CDR1 is LGHNA and CDR2 is YSLEER. This clonotype was seen a few times. The antigen is not known. Unique molecular identifiers were present on the cDNA, and a universal primer site came from template switching. In TCRdb, the 5' RACE reads were re-called with MiXCR into one record per CDR3 protein. The data contain 350,000 to 450,000 distinct CDR3 sequences, less than 20% of them seen just once; the ten biggest clones take up approximately 12%. Source material: naive T cells sorted from blood. This chain links TRBV4-3 with TRBJ1-2; D may be TRBD1 (5 bases). The source of this sequence is a man in his fifties or sixties in good health. The CDR3 region has the DNA TGCGCCAGCAGCCAAGTACCGGGGCAGGGAAAAGGTGGCTACACCTTC. This gives the protein CASSQVPGQGKGGYTF.